This T cell receptor beta chain came from a study of T cell repertoires in cytomegalovirus infection. About the research overall: Recently described HLA-C-restricted plus well-studied HLA-B-restricted CMV epitopes were used. Both CMV infection and a matching HLA type were indicated by public TCR beta signatures.

Study-wide results and limits: Dominating the ex vivo response were TCR beta clonotypes that were CMV-specific and HLA-C-restricted.

After removal of 5 bases from V and 1 base from J, the junction contained 4 bases not matched to a gene. Germline V gives CDR1 SEHNR, CDR2 FQNEAQ (reference sequence). The CDR3 runs 14 residues. This clonotype was observed many times. The antigen remains undetermined. TCRdb used MiXCR to reprocess the reads, holding one entry per CDR3 protein. The sample carries about 310,000 distinct CDR3 sequences, around a quarter recorded once. The TCR was taken from a human donor in good health (CMV status not recorded). Some clones in this sample may be carry-over from other donors' samples. The chain has TRBV7-9 and TRBJ1-1, with 7 positions matching TRBD1. Source: cultured PBMCs, taken from culture after CMV antigen stimulation. CDR3 in amino acids: CASSLGTANTEAFF. DNA for the CDR3: TGTGCCAGCAGCCTCGGGACAGCGAACACTGAAGCTTTCTTT.